A selection of T cell receptor beta chains follows, all from one sample in a study of metastatic and nonmetastatic thyroid tumors. TCRdb recomputed clones from the PCR reads via MiXCR. This sample yields some 17,000 clones, of which 27% are seen a single time; approximately 12% belongs to the top ten. Material: adjacent normal tissue. These receptors came from a female donor with papillary thyroid cancer or a benign thyroid nodule (not recorded which). Some clones in this sample may be carry-over from other donors' samples. The CDR3 runs from the conserved cysteine through the conserved F or W. The order of the fields is CDR3 length, V gene, J gene, CDR3 protein.

length: 17; V: TRBV4-3; J: TRBJ1-2; CDR3: CASSQDRTGGANYGYTF
length: 17; V: TRBV4-2; J: NA; CDR3: CASSPPTSGRATNEQFF
length: 12; V: TRBV25-1; J: TRBJ2-2; CDR3: CASSALTGELFF
length: 14; V: TRBV6-1; J: TRBJ2-5; CDR3: CASSPDRGQETQYF
length: 14; V: TRBV5-8; J: TRBJ1-1; CDR3: CASSWTGPNTEAFF
length: 16; V: TRBV27; J: TRBJ2-7; CDR3: CASSLSLAGVPYEQYF
length: 14; V: TRBV2; J: TRBJ2-5; CDR3: CASSGSQGGETQYF
length: 16; V: TRBV6-7; J: TRBJ1-1; CDR3: CASSYSIGVENTEAFF
length: 12; V: TRBV15; J: TRBJ2-7; CDR3: CATSRDRAEQYF
length: 15; V: TRBV3-1; J: TRBJ2-7; CDR3: CASSQDRTSSYEQYF
length: 15; V: TRBV30; J: TRBJ2-2; CDR3: CAWMPRDRDTGELFF
length: 15; V: TRBV5-1; J: TRBJ2-3; CDR3: CASSELATSGDTQYF
length: 12; V: TRBV4-1; J: TRBJ1-2; CDR3: CASSLDIGGYTF
length: 15; V: TRBV4-2; J: TRBJ1-2; CDR3: CASSQPTGANYGYTF
length: 14; V: TRBV5-6; J: TRBJ1-2; CDR3: CASSLKGGFYGYTF
length: 15; V: TRBV6-4; J: TRBJ2-3; CDR3: CASSDSSGGTDTQYF
length: 14; V: TRBV12-3/TRBV12-4; J: TRBJ2-7; CDR3: CASSFGGNSYEQYF
length: 15; V: TRBV29-1; J: TRBJ2-3; CDR3: CSVGWREGSGDTQYF
length: 13; V: TRBV5-1; J: TRBJ1-1; CDR3: CASTGRGRTEAFF
length: 11; V: TRBV6-1; J: TRBJ2-1; CDR3: CASRMVNEQFF
length: 13; V: TRBV20-1; J: TRBJ1-1; CDR3: CSVYGTSNTEAFF
length: 16; V: TRBV5-1; J: TRBJ1-2; CDR3: CASRAGDRVINYGYTF
length: 16; V: TRBV5-5; J: TRBJ2-6; CDR3: CASSWDGLRGANVLTF
length: 15; V: TRBV11-2; J: TRBJ1-1; CDR3: CASSRTQGVPTEAFF
length: 15; V: TRBV25-1; J: TRBJ1-4; CDR3: CASRATGSTNEKLFF
length: 15; V: TRBV18; J: TRBJ1-5; CDR3: CASSGRTGGDQPQHF
length: 17; V: TRBV27; J: TRBJ2-6; CDR3: CASSFTQTGSGANVLTF